The rows below give T cell receptor beta chains drawn from one sample of a study of T cell responses to AZD1222 COVID-19 vaccine. Produced via immunoSEQ multiplex PCR; TCRdb's table is partial and in-frame only. Here the sample spans 90,000 to 150,000 clones, 75% to 90% being singletons. Sequencing used peripheral blood, obtained on day 0 of AZD1222 vaccination. These receptor sequences come from an adult in good health. Each CDR3 is given with its conserved first and last residue. The D gene is left open where the match is weak. Some rows mark clone size as missing; the rest say once, few, many or name a class of expanded clone.

cdr3_length | j_call | clone_size | d_call | v_call | cdr3_nt | cdr3_aa
19 | TRBJ1-4 | - | - | TRBV6-1 | TGTGCCAGCAGTGAAGCCGCCCCATTCATCTCGACAACTAATGAAAAACTGTTTTTT | CASSEAAPFISTTNEKLFF
14 | TRBJ1-1 | - | - | TRBV15 | TGTGCCACCAGCAGAGATTTGGCGAACACTGAAGCTTTCTTT | CATSRDLANTEAFF
12 | TRBJ2-5 | few | - | TRBV6-6 | TGTGCCAGCAAGGCGCGGCAAGAGACCCAGTACTTC | CASKARQETQYF
15 | TRBJ1-2 | few | - | TRBV5-1 | TGCGCCAGCAGCAATCCCCAGGAAGCTAACTATGGCTACACCTTC | CASSNPQEANYGYTF
13 | TRBJ1-5 | - | - | TRBV10-2 | TGCGCCAGCAGCGGGTCTTTAAATCAGCCCCAGCATTTT | CASSGSLNQPQHF
15 | TRBJ2-1 | - | TRBD2 | TRBV20-1 | TGCAGTGCTAGTCCACTAGCGGCCTCCTACAATGAGCAGTTCTTC | CSASPLAASYNEQFF
15 | TRBJ1-1 | - | TRBD1 | TRBV28 | TGTGCCAGCAGGGGGACAGGGGGCGCCAGCACTGAAGCTTTCTTT | CASRGTGGASTEAFF
14 | TRBJ2-2 | - | - | TRBV9 | TGTGCCAGCAGTAAGCGGTCAACCGCCGGGGAGCTGTTTTTT | CASSKRSTAGELFF
12 | TRBJ2-7 | - | - | TRBV29-1 | TGCAGCGTGACCTCCGACAGATACGAGCAGTACTTC | CSVTSDRYEQYF
14 | TRBJ1-5 | - | - | TRBV28 | TGTGCCAGCAGATCGCACGGGGGCAATCAGCCCCAGCATTTT | CASRSHGGNQPQHF
15 | TRBJ2-4 | - | - | TRBV7-3 | TGTGCCAGCAGCTTAATAGCGGGACAGGGCTACATTCAGTACTTC | CASSLIAGQGYIQYF
15 | TRBJ2-7 | few | - | TRBV2 | TGTGCCAGCAGTCAAGGGCGGGCGGGCTCCTACGAGCAGTACTTC | CASSQGRAGSYEQYF
13 | TRBJ2-2 | - | - | TRBV12-3/TRBV12-4 | TGTGCCAGCAGTGCGACAGTTACCGGGGAGCTGTTTTTT | CASSATVTGELFF
13 | TRBJ1-2 | - | - | TRBV6-5 | TGTGCCAGCACGGGAGGGGCGGACTATGGCTACACCTTC | CASTGGADYGYTF
15 | TRBJ2-2 | - | TRBD1 | TRBV5-1 | TGCGCCAGCAGCTTGGGACAGGGCGGGACCGGGGAGCTGTTTTTT | CASSLGQGGTGELFF
15 | TRBJ1-3 | - | TRBD1 | TRBV9 | TGTGCCAGCAGCGCCATGACAGGGTCTGGAAACACCATATATTTT | CASSAMTGSGNTIYF
15 | TRBJ2-1 | once | - | TRBV9 | TGTGCCAGCAGCGTAGCTGGAAATCCTTACAATGAGCAGTTCTTC | CASSVAGNPYNEQFF
14 | TRBJ1-5 | once | - | TRBV10-2 | TGCGCCAGCAGGTCTGTAGGCCAAGGGCAGCCCCAGCATTTT | CASRSVGQGQPQHF
16 | TRBJ1-6 | once | - | TRBV6-1 | TGTGCCAGCAGTGATGTCTGGGAGTCGCGTAATTCACCCCTCCACTTT | CASSDVWESRNSPLHF
14 | TRBJ1-1 | - | TRBD1 | TRBV5-4 | TGTGCCAGCAGCCGGGGACAGGGTGACACTGAAGCTTTCTTT | CASSRGQGDTEAFF
15 | TRBJ1-3 | - | - | TRBV3-1/TRBV3-2 | TGTGCCAGCAGCCAAGATATGGGAGAGGGAAACACCATATATTTT | CASSQDMGEGNTIYF
15 | TRBJ2-1 | - | TRBD1 | TRBV7-4 | TGTGCCAGCAGCTCTGCCGGGACAGCGTCCAATGAGCAGTTCTTC | CASSSAGTASNEQFF
23 | TRBJ1-4 | - | - | TRBV7-5 | TGTGCCAGAAGCTTAGTGAGGCCAGGGGGCTACTTATTTTCCTTGGCAACTAATGAAAAACTGTTTTTT | CARSLVRPGGYLFSLATNEKLFF
14 | TRBJ1-1 | - | - | TRBV7-8 | TGTGCCAGCAGCTTAGTAGTCTCCGGGACAGAAGCTTTCTTT | CASSLVVSGTEAFF
12 | TRBJ1-5 | - | - | TRBV28 | TGTGCCAGCAGTTTGGTGAATCAGCCCCAGCATTTT | CASSLVNQPQHF
15 | TRBJ2-7 | - | - | TRBV4-1 | TGCGCCAGCAGCCCCACTATGCACTTCTCCTACGAGCAGTACTTC | CASSPTMHFSYEQYF
17 | TRBJ2-3 | - | - | TRBV7-8 | TGTGCCAGCAGCTACGCCCCTCTGGGAAACAAAATAGATACGCAGTATTTT | CASSYAPLGNKIDTQYF
13 | TRBJ1-2 | - | - | TRBV9 | TGTGCCAGCAGCGTAGATTCTAACTATGGCTACACCTTC | CASSVDSNYGYTF
17 | TRBJ2-6 | - | TRBD1 | TRBV7-9 | TGTGCCAGCAGCCTGGGACAGGGACGATCTGGGGCCAACGTCCTGACTTTC | CASSLGQGRSGANVLTF
15 | TRBJ2-6 | - | - | TRBV15 | TGTGCCACCAGCAGAAGGCTCTCTGGGGCCAACGTCCTGACTTTC | CATSRRLSGANVLTF
15 | TRBJ2-2 | - | TRBD2 | TRBV3-1/TRBV3-2 | TGTGCCAGCAAGGAAGCGGGAGCGATCACCGGGGAGCTGTTTTTT | CASKEAGAITGELFF
15 | TRBJ2-5 | - | - | TRBV5-1 | TGCGCCAGCAGCTCCCCCGGGGTCGGGATGGAGACCCAGTACTTC | CASSSPGVGMETQYF
15 | TRBJ1-3 | - | - | TRBV30 | TGTGCCTGGAGTGTAGCGGGTAGTAGTGGAAACACCATATATTTT | CAWSVAGSSGNTIYF
15 | TRBJ1-6 | once | TRBD1 | TRBV27 | TGTGCCAGCAGTTGGGGGACAGTTTCTCCTTCACCCCTCCACTTT | CASSWGTVSPSPLHF
15 | TRBJ2-6 | - | - | TRBV5-1 | TGCGCCAGCAGCCTGACTCTATCCGGGGCCAACGTCCTGACTTTC | CASSLTLSGANVLTF
14 | TRBJ1-1 | - | - | TRBV10-3 | TGTGCCATACGCGAGGGGACGGAGAACACTGAAGCTTTCTTT | CAIREGTENTEAFF
15 | TRBJ2-3 | once | - | TRBV5-4 | TGTGCCAGCAGCTTGGCTGCAGGGTTAACAGATACGCAGTATTTT | CASSLAAGLTDTQYF
12 | TRBJ1-1 | - | - | TRBV30 | TGTGCCTGGAAGCGACGGAACACTGAAGCTTTCTTT | CAWKRRNTEAFF
14 | TRBJ2-7 | - | TRBD1 | TRBV7-8 | TGTGCCAGCAGCTTAGGGACAGGCTCCTACGAGCAGTACTTC | CASSLGTGSYEQYF
12 | TRBJ2-7 | - | - | TRBV3-1/TRBV3-2 | TGTGCCAGCAGCCAAGGAGTGTCCGAGCAGTACTTC | CASSQGVSEQYF
16 | TRBJ1-1 | once | TRBD1 | TRBV5-1 | TGCGCCAGCAGCTTGGGGGCGGGACAGGGGCACACTGAAGCTTTCTTT | CASSLGAGQGHTEAFF
11 | TRBJ2-7 | - | - | TRBV5-1 | TGCGCCAGCAGCTTGGCGTACGAGCAGTACTTC | CASSLAYEQYF
13 | TRBJ1-2 | - | - | TRBV5-5 | TGTGCCAGCAGCCGGGCCGGGAACTATGGCTACACCTTC | CASSRAGNYGYTF
12 | TRBJ2-7 | few | TRBD2 | TRBV7-9 | TGTGCCAGCAGCCAAGGACTAGCGCGGCAGTACTTC | CASSQGLARQYF